Below, 9 T cell receptor beta chains from the same sample are listed, as sequenced in a study of cytomegalovirus exposure and HLA in healthy donors. In the PCR, 60 Vbeta and 13 Jbeta primers were used. TCRdb's table, derived via immunoSEQ multiplex PCR, lists solely in-frame clones and lacks some. The sample consists of roughly 80,000 clones, 73% of them appearing once. The sample comprised PBMCs. The receptors here all came from a woman in her thirties or forties in good health and CMV-seropositive.

The V gene is TRBV5-6, the J gene TRBJ2-7; 8 nucleotides align to TRBD1. CDR1 SGHDT and CDR2 YYEEEE come from the germline V gene. The J segment lost 4 bases and the V segment lost 4 bases, leaving 7 bases of the junction unmatched. This CDR3 is 14 amino acids long. The CDR3 is CASSRRDRWYEQYF. The CDR3 DNA is TGTGCCAGCAGCCGGAGGGACAGGTGGTACGAGCAGTACTTC.

This clone has just a few counts. This chain joins TRBV7-8 and TRBJ1-6; possible D gene TRBD1, 6 bases. Germline V gives CDR1 SGHVS, CDR2 FQNEAQ. With 9 bases removed from V and 5 bases from J, the gap between germline ends came to 11 bases. This CDR3 comprises 13 residues. As DNA, the CDR3 is TGTGCCAGTACTGGACAGCATAATTCACCCCTCCACTTT. Translation gives CASTGQHNSPLHF.

V gene TRBV16 combines with J gene TRBJ1-1; 8 bases line up with TRBD1. V dropped 3 bases and J dropped 8; count of bases not matched to a gene: 11. CDR1 and CDR2 from the germline V gene are KGHSY and FQNENV. The CDR3 extends over 15 amino acids. The CDR3 region is CASSHGLSGTGEAFF. The CDR3 DNA follows: TGTGCCAGCAGCCATGGGCTTTCCGGGACAGGCGAAGCTTTCTTT.

The V call is TRBV7-2, the J call TRBJ2-3; 10 bases are shared with TRBD2. CDR1 SGHTA and CDR2 FQGNSA come from the germline V gene. The CDR3 contains 18 residues. V trimming: 6 bases; J trimming: 2 bases; junction bases outside the gene matches: 14. This CDR3 reads CASRRMGLAFSLTDTQYF. CDR3 coding DNA: TGTGCCAGCAGGCGAATGGGACTAGCGTTTTCCCTCACAGATACGCAGTATTTT.

As concerns this clone: One end of the junction is discordant with germline, which a read error may explain. The chain is built from TRBV7-9 and TRBJ1-5; D is possibly TRBD1 (6 bases). The CDR3 is made up of 16 amino acids. Germline loops: CDR1 SEHNR, CDR2 FQNEAQ (reference sequence). CDR3 bases: TGTACCAGCAGCTTAGGTCGGGCAGGGGTAAATCAGCCCCAGCATTTT. Translated, it gives CTSSLGRAGVNQPQHF.

The J gene is TRBJ1-2, the V gene TRBV6-6; D uncertain. The CDR3 is 13 residues long. Germline V lookup: CDR1 MNHNY, CDR2 SVGAGI (reference sequence). Trimming took 5 bases from V and 1 from J, leaving 8 bases between them. CDR3 nucleotides: TGTGCCAGCAGTGTAACAGTTAACTATGGCTACACCTTC. Amino acid sequence: CASSVTVNYGYTF.

This clone was observed a handful of times. V usage is TRBV10-2 and J usage is TRBJ2-1; no clear D. The CDR3 contains 11 residues. V was cut by 3 bases and J by 7 bases, with 4 bases left in between. Germline V lookup: CDR1 WSHSY, CDR2 SAAADI. The CDR3 coding sequence is TGCGCCAGCAGTGACTATAATGAGCAGTTCTTC. It translates to CASSDYNEQFF.

The chain is built from TRBV14 and TRBJ1-1, with D perhaps TRBD1 (5 bases). Deletions cut 2 bases from V and 7 bases from J, with 14 bases between. This CDR3 comprises 14 residues. Germline CDR1 is SGHDN and CDR2 is FVKESK. This chain's CDR3 is CASSQRWGGFEAFF. CDR3 bases: TGTGCCAGCAGCCAACGTTGGGGGGGTTTTGAAGCTTTCTTT.

The V and J genes are TRBV30 and TRBJ2-1; D ambiguous. Germline CDR1 is GTSNPN and CDR2 is SVGIG (reference sequence). The V end lost 4 bases, the J end lost 3 bases, and 4 bases lay between the germline ends. The CDR3 is 11 amino acids. The CDR3 DNA reads as TGTGCCTGGACTTTCTACAATGAGCAGTTCTTC. Its translation: CAWTFYNEQFF.